These T cell receptor beta chains were read from a single sample in a study of blood T cell repertoires in COVID-19. Some clones are missing from TCRdb's copy, which holds only in-frame ones; the method was immunoSEQ multiplex PCR. The sample lists around 86,000 clones, 85% seen once, with about 38% in the top ten. The material sequenced was peripheral blood. The source is a man older than 75 with acute or convalescent COVID-19. CDR3s include the opening cysteine and the closing phenylalanine or tryptophan. Fields, in order: CDR3 DNA, CDR3 protein, clone size, D gene, V gene, J gene. A D gene is named only where the DNA matches it firmly. Clone size is shown for a subset of rows, as once, few, many or a class of expanded clone.

TGCGCCAGCAGCTTCGTGCAGGGGAGCTCCTACGAGCAGTACTTC,CASSFVQGSSYEQYF,.,.,TRBV5-1,TRBJ2-7
TGTGCCAGCAGTTTCGACAGGGGTGAAGCTTTCTTT,CASSFDRGEAFF,.,TRBD1,TRBV6-5,TRBJ1-1
TGTGCCAGCAGCTTACTCAGTCTGGGCAATCAGCCCCAGCATTTT,CASSLLSLGNQPQHF,.,.,TRBV7-8,TRBJ1-5
TGTGCCAGCAGCCAAGACTACGGACACCTGAACACTGAAGCTTTCTTT,CASSQDYGHLNTEAFF,.,.,TRBV3-1/TRBV3-2,TRBJ1-1
TGTGCCAGCAGTCACAGGAACACTGAAGCTTTCTTT,CASSHRNTEAFF,.,.,TRBV6-5,TRBJ1-1
TGTGCCAGCAGCCAAGAGAGAAGTGTATATGGCTACACCTTC,CASSQERSVYGYTF,.,.,TRBV3-1/TRBV3-2,TRBJ1-2
TGTGCCAGCAGCTTAGAGCGGATTCAGCCCCAGCATTTT,CASSLERIQPQHF,.,.,TRBV11-3,TRBJ1-5
TGTGCCAGTAGCCTTGGACTAGAGCAGTCGGAAGAGACCCAGTACTTC,CASSLGLEQSEETQYF,.,TRBD2,TRBV19,TRBJ2-5
TGTGCCAGCAGCCAAAGGACTAGCGGAATCACAGATACGCAGTATTTT,CASSQRTSGITDTQYF,.,TRBD2,TRBV3-1/TRBV3-2,TRBJ2-3
TGTGCCAGCAGCTTGGAAGGGGTCCAGCGTTACGAGCAGTACTTC,CASSLEGVQRYEQYF,.,.,TRBV5-4,TRBJ2-7
TGTGCCAGCAGCTTACGACAGGGGGCTGGTAATTCACCCCTCCACTTT,CASSLRQGAGNSPLHF,once,TRBD1,TRBV7-8,TRBJ1-6
TGTGCCAGCCAGACAGGGTTTCATCCCTACGAGCAGTACTTC,CASQTGFHPYEQYF,.,TRBD1,TRBV28,TRBJ2-7
TGTGCCAGCAGTTTAGGAGGGTATCGACCGGGCGGCCTTGAGACAGATACGCAGTATTTT,CASSLGGYRPGGLETDTQYF,once,.,TRBV28,TRBJ2-3
TGCGCCAGCGGGACAGGGGAAGAGACCCAGTACTTC,CASGTGEETQYF,.,TRBD1,TRBV5-1,TRBJ2-5
TGTGCCAGCAGGAAATACAGGGCTAGCACTGAAGCTTTCTTT,CASRKYRASTEAFF,.,.,TRBV6-5,TRBJ1-1
TGTGCCACCCAACCAGGTTTGGCTAATGAAAAACTGTTTTTT,CATQPGLANEKLFF,.,.,TRBV5-4,TRBJ1-4
TGTGCTAGCAGCGCGAGCCCCTTCACTGAAGCTTTCTTT,CASSASPFTEAFF,.,.,TRBV7-2,TRBJ1-1
TGTGCCAGCAGCTTAGATATAAGGGGGAGTGAGGAGACCCAGTACTTC,CASSLDIRGSEETQYF,.,.,TRBV7-2,TRBJ2-5
TGCAGTGCTAGTGACGGGAGCGTTGCAGATACGCAGTATTTT,CSASDGSVADTQYF,.,.,TRBV20-1,TRBJ2-3
TGTGCCAGCAGTTCCACCCCATTAGCGGTTTCAGATACGCAGTATTTT,CASSSTPLAVSDTQYF,.,.,TRBV27,TRBJ2-3
TGTGCCAGCAGCAGGGGTACAGGGAGAGCAGAGACCCAGTACTTC,CASSRGTGRAETQYF,.,.,TRBV6-4,TRBJ2-5
TGTGCCATCAGTGACCCGACAGGGGGCACGGTGGAGCCCCAGCATTTT,CAISDPTGGTVEPQHF,.,TRBD1,TRBV10-3,TRBJ1-5
TGCGCCAGCAGCTTTCAGGGGGCATCCTACGAGCAGTACTTC,CASSFQGASYEQYF,.,TRBD1,TRBV5-1,TRBJ2-7